Shown below are 15 T cell receptor beta chains from a single sample sequenced in a study of post-analysis software for immune sequencing data. Findings of the study overall: With TRBV5-6, TRBV5-1 and TRBV20-1 included, about five TRBV segments were more frequent in patients than in controls.

Their specific antigens are unknown. TCR beta cDNA libraries had unique molecular identifiers. MiXCR, applied by TCRdb to the PCR reads, yields one record per CDR3 protein. This sample has hundreds of thousands of distinct CDR3 sequences; 40% to 50% occur once, and the top ten carry 1.5% to 2%. Source material: blood. The receptors were gathered from a girl aged 5 to 17 with multiple sclerosis.

V and J are TRBV4-2 and TRBJ2-7, with D maybe TRBD2 (5 bases). The CDR3 is 15 residues long. The germline V gene encodes CDR1 LGHNA and CDR2 YNFKEQ. The V and J ends lost 4 bases and 0 bases respectively, with 13 bases between them. The CDR3 region is CASSRAAGLSYEQYF. The CDR3 coding sequence is TGTGCCAGCAGCCGAGCGGCGGGCCTCTCCTACGAGCAGTACTTC.

The genes are TRBV20-1 and TRBJ2-5; the D is unclear. The J call may be in error: the DNA end matches TRBJ2-7 better. CDR1 DFQATT and CDR2 SNEGSKA come from the germline V gene (reference sequence). This CDR3 is built from 14 residues. CDR3 residues: CSARDQNRAYEQYF. CDR3 DNA sequence: TGCAGTGCTAGAGATCAAAACCGGGCCTACGAGCAGTACTTC.

The chain links TRBV2 to TRBJ1-2; no definite D call. The V gene's germline CDR1 is SNHLY and CDR2 FYNNEI. Trimming left V 0 bases short and J 5 bases short, with 13 bases between. The CDR3 is 15 residues long. In nucleotides, the CDR3 is TGTGCCAGCAGTGAAGCGGTTACATTGGCTTATGGCTACACCTTC. Amino acid sequence: CASSEAVTLAYGYTF. Full variable domain (remainder filled in from reference TRBV2 and TRBJ1-2): EPEVTQTPSHQVTQMGQEVILRCVPISNHLYFYWYRQILGQKVEFLVSFYNNEISEKSEIFDDQFSVERPDGSNFTLKIRSTKLEDSAMYFCASSEAVTLAYGYTFGSGTRLTVV.

Points on this clonotype: A junction end diverges from the germline sequence, so it may reflect a read error. The chain uses TRBV29-1 and TRBJ2-2; the D gene is possibly TRBD1 (6 bases). The CDR3 contains 16 residues. Germline V CDR1 and CDR2: SQVTM, ANQGSEA. CDR3 sequence reads: CSASPGTLENTGERFF. The CDR3, as DNA: TGCAGCGCTTCCCCCGGGACACTCGAAAACACCGGGGAGCGGTTTTTT.

The V gene is TRBV29-1, the J gene TRBJ2-3; the D gene is possibly TRBD2 (6 bases). Germline V gene data show CDR1 as SQVTM and CDR2 as ANQGSEA. Trimming took 3 bases from V and 4 from J, leaving 14 bases between them. CDR3 length: 14 residues. DNA of the CDR3: TGCAGCGTTGACGAGGGGAGGCTAGCAGATACGCAGTATTTT. Its protein is CSVDEGRLADTQYF.

Only a few counts were recorded for this clonotype. J is TRBJ2-7 and V is TRBV29-1; possibly TRBD2 for D (6 bases). Germline-derived CDR1 and CDR2 are SQVTM and ANQGSEA. Trimming shortened V by 7 bases and J by 0 bases, and 10 bases separated the two germline ends. The CDR3 spans 12 residues. CDR3 in DNA: TGCAGCGGGGGGGTTAGCTCCTACGAGCAGTACTTC. Amino acids: CSGGVSSYEQYF.

This clonotype was seen more than once but under ten times. The rearrangement links TRBV12-3 or TRBV12-4 to TRBJ1-2, with 9 bases that match TRBD1. CDR3 length equals 15 residues. Trimming cost V 5 bases and J 6 bases; bases outside gene matches: 10. CDR3 region: CASSGNRGLGNGYTF. In DNA, the CDR3 is TGTGCCAGCAGTGGAAACAGGGGGCTTGGGAATGGCTACACCTTC.

The genes are TRBV20-1 and TRBJ1-1; 9 bases agree with TRBD1. The CDR3 loop spans 16 amino acids. Germline CDR1 is DFQATT and CDR2 is SNEGSKA (reference sequence). The junction had 13 bases not matched to a gene; V was cut back by 6 bases and J by 2 bases. This chain's CDR3 is CSATSARDRANTEAFF. As DNA, the CDR3 is TGCAGTGCAACCTCGGCCCGGGACAGGGCTAACACTGAAGCTTTCTTT.

The chain carries TRBV12-3 or TRBV12-4 and TRBJ2-5; a possible D gene is TRBD1 (5 bases). This CDR3 has 14 residues. Trimming pared 2 bases from V and 5 bases from J, leaving 12 bases between. The CDR3 DNA reads TGTGCCAGCAGTTTATCCGGCAGGGCGGAGACCCAGTACTTC. Residues: CASSLSGRAETQYF.

The J gene is TRBJ2-5, the V gene TRBV12-3 or TRBV12-4; D perhaps matches TRBD1 (6 bases). The CDR3 is 14 residues long. With 6 bases removed from V and 2 bases from J, the gap between germline ends came to 13 bases. The CDR3 DNA is TGTGCCAGCAGCCATACAGGGAATCAAGAGACCCAGTACTTC. This translates into CASSHTGNQETQYF.

V usage is TRBV6-5 and J usage is TRBJ1-6; no firm D call. CDR1 is MNHEY and CDR2 is SVGAGI in the germline V gene. V was shortened by 2 bases and J by 3 bases, with 8 bases between the two germline ends. The length of the CDR3 is 15 residues. The CDR3 loop reads CASSYGQLYNSPLHF. In DNA form, the CDR3 reads TGTGCCAGCAGTTACGGCCAGCTCTATAATTCACCCCTCCACTTT.

The chain combines TRBV7-2 with TRBJ2-1; D might be TRBD2 (6 bases). The CDR3 totals 18 residues. Trimming removed 0 bases from V and 2 bases from J, with 17 bases in between. Germline assignment: CDR1 SGHTA and CDR2 FQGNSA. CDR3 sequence reads: CASSLARGLQRTYNEQFF. DNA for the CDR3: TGTGCCAGCAGCTTAGCTAGGGGACTCCAAAGAACCTACAATGAGCAGTTCTTC.

This chain links TRBV5-1 with TRBJ1-2; D remains ambiguous. Germline values: CDR1 SGHRS, CDR2 YFSETQ. The ends were cut back, 3 bases at V and 3 bases at J, with 12 bases in the middle. The CDR3 loop spans 14 amino acids. The DNA for the CDR3 is TGCGCCAGCAGCTGGCTGACCCCGGACTATGGCTACACCTTC. This encodes CASSWLTPDYGYTF.

The rearrangement links TRBV10-3 to TRBJ2-1; D is ambiguous. The V gene lost 11 bases and the J gene lost 8 bases, with 19 bases spanning the gap. The length of the CDR3 is 13 residues. Germline-derived CDR1 and CDR2 are ENHRY and SYGVKD. For the CDR3, the DNA is TGTGCCTCTCGCCCCAGCCTCCTAGATGAGCAGTTCTTC. Protein product: CASRPSLLDEQFF.

This clonotype was counted between two and nine times. This chain links TRBV2 with TRBJ2-7; 14 bases line up with TRBD2. This CDR3 comprises 15 residues. The germline V gene has CDR1 SNHLY and CDR2 FYNNEI. J lost 6 bases, V lost 5 bases, and 6 bases had no gene match. CDR3 bases: TGTGCCAGCAGTCCAGGACTAGCGGGAGGAGGCGAGCAGTACTTC. Protein product: CASSPGLAGGGEQYF.